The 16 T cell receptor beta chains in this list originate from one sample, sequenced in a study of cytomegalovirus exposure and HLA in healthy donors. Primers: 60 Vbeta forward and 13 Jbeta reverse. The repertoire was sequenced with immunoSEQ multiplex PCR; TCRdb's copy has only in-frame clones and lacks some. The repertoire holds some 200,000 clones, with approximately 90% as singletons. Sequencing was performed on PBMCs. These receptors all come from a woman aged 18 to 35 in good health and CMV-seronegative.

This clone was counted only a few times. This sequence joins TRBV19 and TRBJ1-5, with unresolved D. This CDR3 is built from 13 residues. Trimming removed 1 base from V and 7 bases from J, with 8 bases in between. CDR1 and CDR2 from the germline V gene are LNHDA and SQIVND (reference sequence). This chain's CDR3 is CASSIGGEQPQHF. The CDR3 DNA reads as TGTGCCAGTAGTATAGGGGGAGAACAGCCCCAGCATTTT.

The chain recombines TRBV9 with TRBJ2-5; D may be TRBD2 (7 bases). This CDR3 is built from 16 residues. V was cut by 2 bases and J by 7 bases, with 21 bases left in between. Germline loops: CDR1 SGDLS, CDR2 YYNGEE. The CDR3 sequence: CASSVAPGAGVGTQYF. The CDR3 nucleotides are TGTGCCAGCAGCGTGGCGCCGGGGGCGGGGGTGGGGACCCAGTACTTC. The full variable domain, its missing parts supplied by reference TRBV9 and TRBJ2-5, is DSGVTQTPKHLITATGQRVTLRCSPRSGDLSVYWYQQSLDQGLQFLIQYYNGEERAKGNILERFSAQQFPDLHSELNLSSLELGDSALYFCASSVAPGAGVGTQYFGPGTRLLVL.

In DNA form, the CDR3 reads TGTGCCAGCTCACTATCCCGGGAAGCTAATAGCAATCAGCCCCAGCATTTT. Translating gives CASSLSREANSNQPQHF. This chain connects TRBV18 to TRBJ1-5; unclear D gene. Germline V lookup: CDR1 KGHSH, CDR2 LQKENI. V was cut by 4 bases and J by 0 bases, with 16 bases left in between. CDR3 length: 17 amino acids.

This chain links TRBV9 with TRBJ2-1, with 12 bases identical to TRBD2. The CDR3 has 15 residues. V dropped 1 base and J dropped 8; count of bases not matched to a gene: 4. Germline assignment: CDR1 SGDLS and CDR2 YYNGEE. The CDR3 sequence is CASSVTSGGRYEQFF. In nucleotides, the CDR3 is TGTGCCAGCAGCGTAACTAGCGGGGGGAGGTATGAGCAGTTCTTC. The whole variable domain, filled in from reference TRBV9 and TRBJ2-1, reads DSGVTQTPKHLITATGQRVTLRCSPRSGDLSVYWYQQSLDQGLQFLIQYYNGEERAKGNILERFSAQQFPDLHSELNLSSLELGDSALYFCASSVTSGGRYEQFFGPGTRLTVL.

CDR3 nucleotide sequence: TGTGCCAGCAGCGCAGTACCAGGGCGCAATACGCAGTATTTT. This codes for CASSAVPGRNTQYF. The chain joins TRBV9 to TRBJ2-3, with a weak D call TRBD1 (5 bases). V gave up 3 bases and J gave up 7 bases, with 15 bases separating them. The CDR3 consists of 14 residues. In germline, CDR1 is SGDLS, CDR2 YYNGEE.

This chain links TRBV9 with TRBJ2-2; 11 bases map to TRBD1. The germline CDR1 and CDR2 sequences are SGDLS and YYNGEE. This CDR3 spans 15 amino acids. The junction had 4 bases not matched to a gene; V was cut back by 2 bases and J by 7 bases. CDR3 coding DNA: TGTGCCAGCAGCGTCGGGACAGGGGGAATCGGGGAGCTGTTTTTT. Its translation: CASSVGTGGIGELFF.

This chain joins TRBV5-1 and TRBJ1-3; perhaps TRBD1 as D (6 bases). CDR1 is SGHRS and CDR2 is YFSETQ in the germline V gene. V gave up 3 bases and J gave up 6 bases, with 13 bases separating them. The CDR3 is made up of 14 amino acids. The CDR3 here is CASSSTRGENTIYF. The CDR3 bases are TGCGCCAGCAGCTCGACCAGGGGCGAAAACACCATATATTTT.

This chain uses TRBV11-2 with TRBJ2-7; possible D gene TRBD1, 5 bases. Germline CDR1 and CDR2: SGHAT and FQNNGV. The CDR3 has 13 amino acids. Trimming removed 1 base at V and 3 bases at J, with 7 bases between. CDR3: CASSLGQSYEQYF. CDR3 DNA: TGTGCCAGCAGCTTAGGACAGAGCTACGAGCAGTACTTC.

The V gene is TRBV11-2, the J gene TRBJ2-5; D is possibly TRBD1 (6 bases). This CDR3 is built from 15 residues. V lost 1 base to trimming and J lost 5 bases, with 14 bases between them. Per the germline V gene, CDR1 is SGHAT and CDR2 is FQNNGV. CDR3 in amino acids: CASSLGSTGTETQYF. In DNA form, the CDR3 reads TGTGCCAGCAGCTTAGGATCTACAGGGACGGAGACCCAGTACTTC.

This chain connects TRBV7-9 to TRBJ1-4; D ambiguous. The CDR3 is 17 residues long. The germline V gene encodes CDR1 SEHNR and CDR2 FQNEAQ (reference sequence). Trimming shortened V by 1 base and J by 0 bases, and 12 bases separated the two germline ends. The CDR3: CASSLVSVVATNEKLFF. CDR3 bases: TGTGCCAGCAGCTTAGTCTCGGTAGTTGCAACTAATGAAAAACTGTTTTTT.

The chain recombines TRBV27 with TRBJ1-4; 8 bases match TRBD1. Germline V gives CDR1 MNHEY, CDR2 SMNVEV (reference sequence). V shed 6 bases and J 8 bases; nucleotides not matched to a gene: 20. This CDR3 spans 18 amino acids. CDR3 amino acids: CASSPMRQGAVLREKLFF. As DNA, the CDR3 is TGTGCCAGCAGCCCAATGAGGCAGGGGGCGGTTTTACGGGAAAAACTGTTTTTT.

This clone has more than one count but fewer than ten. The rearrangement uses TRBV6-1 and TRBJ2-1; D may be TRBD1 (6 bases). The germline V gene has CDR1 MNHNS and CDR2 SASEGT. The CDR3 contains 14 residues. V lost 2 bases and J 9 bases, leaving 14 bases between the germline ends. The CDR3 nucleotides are TGTGCCAGCAGTGAAATACAGGGTTTCAGTGAGCAGTTCTTC. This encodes CASSEIQGFSEQFF.

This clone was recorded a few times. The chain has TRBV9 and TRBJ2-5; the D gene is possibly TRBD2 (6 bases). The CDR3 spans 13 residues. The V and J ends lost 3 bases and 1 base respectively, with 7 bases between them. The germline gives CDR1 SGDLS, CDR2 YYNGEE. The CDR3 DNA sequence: TGTGCCAGCAGCGGAGCGGGCCAAGAGACCCAGTACTTC. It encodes CASSGAGQETQYF.

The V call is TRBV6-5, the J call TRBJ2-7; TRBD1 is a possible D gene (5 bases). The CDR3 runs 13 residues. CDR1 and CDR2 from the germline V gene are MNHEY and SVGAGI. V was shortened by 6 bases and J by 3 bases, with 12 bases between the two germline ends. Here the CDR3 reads CASSQLDSYEQYF. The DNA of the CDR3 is TGTGCCAGCAGCCAACTCGACAGCTACGAGCAGTACTTC.

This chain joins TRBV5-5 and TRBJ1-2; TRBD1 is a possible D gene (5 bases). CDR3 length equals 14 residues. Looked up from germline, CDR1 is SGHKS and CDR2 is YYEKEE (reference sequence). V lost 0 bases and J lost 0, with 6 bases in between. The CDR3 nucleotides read TGTGCCAGCAGCTTGGGGGGGGCTAACTATGGCTACACCTTC. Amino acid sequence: CASSLGGANYGYTF.

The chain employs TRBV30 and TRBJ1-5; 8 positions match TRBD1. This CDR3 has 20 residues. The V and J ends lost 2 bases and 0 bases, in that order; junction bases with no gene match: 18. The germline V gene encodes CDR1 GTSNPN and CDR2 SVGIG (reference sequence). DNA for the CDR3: TGTGCCTGGAGTTGCGAGAACCGGGACAGGATAAGCTATAGCAATCAGCCCCAGCATTTT. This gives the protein CAWSCENRDRISYSNQPQHF.